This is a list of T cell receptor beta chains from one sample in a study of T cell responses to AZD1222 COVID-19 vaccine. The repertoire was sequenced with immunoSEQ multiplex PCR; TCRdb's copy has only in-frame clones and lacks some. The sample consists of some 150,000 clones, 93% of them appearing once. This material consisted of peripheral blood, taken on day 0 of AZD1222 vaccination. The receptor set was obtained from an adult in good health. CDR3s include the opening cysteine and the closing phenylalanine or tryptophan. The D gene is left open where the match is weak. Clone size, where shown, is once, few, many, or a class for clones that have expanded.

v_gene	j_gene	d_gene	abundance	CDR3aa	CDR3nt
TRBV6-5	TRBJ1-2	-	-	CASSSWGYGYTF	TGTGCCAGCAGTTCGTGGGGCTATGGCTACACCTTC
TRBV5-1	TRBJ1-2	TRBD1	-	CASSLRTGGEEYGYTF	TGCGCCAGCAGCCTTAGGACAGGGGGGGAAGAATATGGCTACACCTTC
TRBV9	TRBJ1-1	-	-	CASSADQMNTEAFF	TGTGCCAGCAGCGCCGATCAGATGAACACTGAAGCTTTCTTT
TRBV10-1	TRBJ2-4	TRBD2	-	CASSESGAGVENIQYF	TGCGCCAGCAGTGAGTCGGGAGCGGGAGTCGAAAACATTCAGTACTTC
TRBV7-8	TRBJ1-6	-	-	CASRIGGINSPLHF	TGTGCCAGCAGGATCGGAGGGATCAATTCACCCCTCCACTTT
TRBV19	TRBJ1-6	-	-	CASMGGVYGSPLHF	TGTGCCAGTATGGGGGGGGTATATGGTTCACCCCTCCACTTT
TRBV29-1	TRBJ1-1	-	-	CSVATQNTEAFF	TGCAGCGTCGCGACGCAGAACACTGAAGCTTTCTTT
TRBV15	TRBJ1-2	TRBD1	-	CATSRAGQNYGYTF	TGTGCCACCAGCAGAGCGGGACAGAACTATGGCTACACCTTC
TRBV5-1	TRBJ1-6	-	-	CASSLGGNSPLHF	TGCGCCAGCAGCTTAGGGGGAAATTCACCCCTCCACTTT
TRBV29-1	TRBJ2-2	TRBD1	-	CSVAGTDYTGELFF	TGCAGCGTTGCCGGGACAGATTACACCGGGGAGCTGTTTTTT
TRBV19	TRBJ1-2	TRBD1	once	CASSSGQGSYGYTF	TGTGCCAGTAGTTCTGGACAGGGGTCCTATGGCTACACCTTC
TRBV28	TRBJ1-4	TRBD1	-	CASRAHAGQGGEKLFF	TGTGCCAGCAGGGCACATGCGGGACAGGGGGGAGAAAAACTGTTTTTT
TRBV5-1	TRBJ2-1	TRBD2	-	CASSLVLAGSNEQFF	TGCGCCAGCAGCTTGGTACTAGCGGGGAGTAATGAGCAGTTCTTC
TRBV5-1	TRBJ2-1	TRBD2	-	CASSPRGGSVNNEQFF	TGCGCCAGCAGCCCGAGGGGCGGGAGTGTCAACAATGAGCAGTTCTTC
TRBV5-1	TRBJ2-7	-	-	CASSLAFDRSSYEQYF	TGCGCCAGCAGCTTGGCCTTCGACAGGTCATCCTACGAGCAGTACTTC
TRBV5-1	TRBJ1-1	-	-	CASSWLGTRDAFF	TGCGCCAGCAGCTGGCTGGGGACCCGAGATGCTTTCTTT
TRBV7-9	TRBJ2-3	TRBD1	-	CASSPGDRGSTDTQYF	TGTGCCAGCAGCCCAGGGGACAGGGGATCCACAGATACGCAGTATTTT
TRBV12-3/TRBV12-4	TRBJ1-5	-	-	CASTRADLQPQHF	TGTGCCAGCACCCGGGCGGATTTGCAGCCCCAGCATTTT
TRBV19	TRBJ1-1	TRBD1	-	CASSPSGYDRVNTEAFF	TGTGCCAGTAGCCCTTCGGGTTATGACAGGGTAAACACTGAAGCTTTCTTT
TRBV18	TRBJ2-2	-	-	CASSPTNIALRGDGAGELFF	TGTGCCAGCTCACCAACGAATATAGCCCTACGGGGCGATGGGGCCGGGGAGCTGTTTTTT
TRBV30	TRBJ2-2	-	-	CAWSSGVVGELFF	TGTGCCTGGAGTTCAGGGGTTGTTGGGGAGCTGTTTTTT
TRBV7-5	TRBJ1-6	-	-	CARAAPPGNSLSSPLHF	TGTGCCAGAGCCGCACCCCCGGGGAATTCATTGTCTTCACCCCTCCACTTT
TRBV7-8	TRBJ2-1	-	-	CASSLGVADNEQFF	TGTGCCAGCAGCTTAGGAGTGGCGGACAATGAGCAGTTCTTC
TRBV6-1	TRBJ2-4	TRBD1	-	CASSETGTGSRGIQYF	TGTGCCAGCAGCGAAACCGGGACAGGGAGTAGGGGCATTCAGTACTTC
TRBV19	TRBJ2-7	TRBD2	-	CASSVGLAAYEQYF	TGTGCCAGTAGTGTTGGACTAGCGGCCTACGAGCAGTACTTC
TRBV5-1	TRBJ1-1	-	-	CASSLAGGNTEAFF	TGCGCCAGCAGCTTGGCCGGGGGGAACACTGAAGCTTTCTTT
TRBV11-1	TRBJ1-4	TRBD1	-	CASSTGTGNEKLFF	TGTGCCAGCAGCACCGGGACAGGAAACGAAAAACTGTTTTTT
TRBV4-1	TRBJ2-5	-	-	CASSQAHVETQYF	TGCGCCAGCAGCCAAGCACACGTGGAGACCCAGTACTTC
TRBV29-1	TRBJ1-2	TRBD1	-	CSVVGGRVNSYGYTF	TGCAGCGTTGTAGGGGGCAGGGTGAATTCCTATGGCTACACCTTC
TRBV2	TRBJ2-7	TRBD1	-	CASSVSVQGAGYF	TGTGCCAGCAGTGTGAGCGTTCAGGGGGCTGGGTACTTC
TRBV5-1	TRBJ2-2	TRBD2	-	CASSRTSGNTGELFF	TGCGCCAGCAGCCGGACTAGCGGGAACACCGGGGAGCTGTTTTTT
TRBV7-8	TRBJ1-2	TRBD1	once	CASTPDRVDYGYTF	TGTGCCAGCACACCGGACAGGGTGGACTATGGCTACACCTTC
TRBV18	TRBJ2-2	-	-	CASSPLAGPTGELFF	TGTGCCAGCTCACCATTGGCGGGACCCACCGGGGAGCTGTTTTTT
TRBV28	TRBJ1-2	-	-	CASKGAGLHGYTF	TGTGCCAGCAAGGGAGCAGGGTTGCATGGCTACACCTTC
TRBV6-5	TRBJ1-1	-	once	CASSAADKLNTEAFF	TGTGCCAGCAGCGCGGCGGATAAGTTGAACACTGAAGCTTTCTTT
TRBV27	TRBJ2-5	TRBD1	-	CASGTGKETQYF	TGTGCCAGCGGGACAGGCAAAGAGACCCAGTACTTC
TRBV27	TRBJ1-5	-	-	CASSLPGPHSSNQPQHF	TGTGCCAGCAGTTTACCCGGGCCCCATAGTAGCAATCAGCCCCAGCATTTT
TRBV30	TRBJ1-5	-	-	CAWSEGHQPQHF	TGTGCCTGGAGTGAAGGACATCAGCCCCAGCATTTT
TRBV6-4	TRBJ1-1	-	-	CASSEQVGTEAFF	TGTGCCAGCAGTGAACAGGTGGGCACTGAAGCTTTCTTT
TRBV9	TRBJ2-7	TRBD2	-	CASSVSGTSYEQYF	TGTGCCAGCAGCGTTAGCGGGACAAGCTACGAGCAGTACTTC